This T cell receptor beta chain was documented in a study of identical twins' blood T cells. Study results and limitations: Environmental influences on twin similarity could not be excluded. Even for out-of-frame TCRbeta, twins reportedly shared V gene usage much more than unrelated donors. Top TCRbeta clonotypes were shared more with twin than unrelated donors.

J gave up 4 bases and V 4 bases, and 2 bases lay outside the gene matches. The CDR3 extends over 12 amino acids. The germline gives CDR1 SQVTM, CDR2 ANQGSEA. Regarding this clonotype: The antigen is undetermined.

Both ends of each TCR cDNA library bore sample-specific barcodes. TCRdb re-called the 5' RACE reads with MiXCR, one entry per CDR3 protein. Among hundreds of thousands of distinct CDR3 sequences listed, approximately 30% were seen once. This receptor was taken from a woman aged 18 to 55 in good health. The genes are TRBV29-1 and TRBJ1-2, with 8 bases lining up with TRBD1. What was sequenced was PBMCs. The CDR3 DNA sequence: TGCAGCGTTGCAGGGGGCGCCTATGGCTACACCTTC. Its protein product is CSVAGGAYGYTF.